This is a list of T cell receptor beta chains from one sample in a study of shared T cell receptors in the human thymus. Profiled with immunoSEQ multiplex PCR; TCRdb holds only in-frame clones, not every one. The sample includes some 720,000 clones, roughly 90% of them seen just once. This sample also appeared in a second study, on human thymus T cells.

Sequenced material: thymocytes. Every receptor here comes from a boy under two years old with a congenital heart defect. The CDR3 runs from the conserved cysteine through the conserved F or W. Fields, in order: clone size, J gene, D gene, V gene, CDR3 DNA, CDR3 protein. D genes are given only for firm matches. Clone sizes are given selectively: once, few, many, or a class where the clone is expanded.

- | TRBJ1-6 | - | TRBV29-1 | TGCAGCGTTGTAGGAGGATATCATAATTCACCCCTCCACTTT | CSVVGGYHNSPLHF
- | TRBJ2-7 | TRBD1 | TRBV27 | TGTGCCAGCAGTTCTGGACAGGACGAGCAGTACTTC | CASSSGQDEQYF
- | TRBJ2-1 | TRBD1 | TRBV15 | TGTGCCACCAGCAGGAGCCCGACAGGGAATGGTGAGCAGTTCTTC | CATSRSPTGNGEQFF
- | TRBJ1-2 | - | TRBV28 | TGTGCCAGCAGTTTGGGCCGGCTCACTAACTATGGCTACACCTTC | CASSLGRLTNYGYTF
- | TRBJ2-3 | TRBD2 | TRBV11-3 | TGTGCCAGCAGCTTAAGCGGGAGGGCTAGCACAGATACGCAGTATTTT | CASSLSGRASTDTQYF
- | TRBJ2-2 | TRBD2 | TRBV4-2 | TGTGCCAGCAGCCAAGACCGGACTAGCGGGAGGGTCGGGGAGCTGTTTTTT | CASSQDRTSGRVGELFF
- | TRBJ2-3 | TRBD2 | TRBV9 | TGTGCCAGCAGCGTCCAGGGGACTAGCGTAGCAGATACGCAGTATTTT | CASSVQGTSVADTQYF
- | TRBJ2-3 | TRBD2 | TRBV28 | TGTGCCAGCAGTTTCTCTAGCGGGACAGATACGCAGTATTTT | CASSFSSGTDTQYF
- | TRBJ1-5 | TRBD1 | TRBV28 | TGTGCCAGCAGGTCCGGGACAGGGCGACTGCAGCCCCAGCATTTT | CASRSGTGRLQPQHF
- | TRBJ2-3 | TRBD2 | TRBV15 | TGTGCCACCAGCAGAGAGAGGTCGGGGGGGTTCCCAGATACGCAGTATTTT | CATSRERSGGFPDTQYF
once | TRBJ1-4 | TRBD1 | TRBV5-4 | TGTGCCAGCAGCTTTCGTCCCGGGACAGGTGCAACTAATGAAAAACTGTTTTTT | CASSFRPGTGATNEKLFF
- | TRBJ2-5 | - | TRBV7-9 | TGTGCCAGCAGCCCGGGGGCGGGAGAAGAGACCCAGTACTTC | CASSPGAGEETQYF
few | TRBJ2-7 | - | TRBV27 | TGTGCCAGCAGTTTATCGGGGGACAACTCCTACGAGCAGTACTTC | CASSLSGDNSYEQYF
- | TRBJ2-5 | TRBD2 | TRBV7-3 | TGTGCCAGCAGCCCGTCGGTAGCGGGAGTAGAGACCCAGTACTTC | CASSPSVAGVETQYF
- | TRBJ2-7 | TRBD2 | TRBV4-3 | TGCGCCAGCAGCCAAGCGCCTAGCGGGGAAGGCATATACGAGCAGTACTTC | CASSQAPSGEGIYEQYF
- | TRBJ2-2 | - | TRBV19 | TGTGCCAGTAGGAGAGACAAGCCCTCCCGGGAGCTGTTTTTT | CASRRDKPSRELFF
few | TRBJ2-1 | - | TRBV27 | TGTGCCAGCAGTTTTTTAGGGGTCACCTACAATGAGCAGTTCTTC | CASSFLGVTYNEQFF
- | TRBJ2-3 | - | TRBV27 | TGTGCCAGCAGTTTGAGCGGCCAGGGGGGAGGAGATACGCAGTATTTT | CASSLSGQGGGDTQYF
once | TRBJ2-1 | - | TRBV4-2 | TGTGCCAGCAGCCCTACTTTGGGACTTGAGCAGTTCTTC | CASSPTLGLEQFF
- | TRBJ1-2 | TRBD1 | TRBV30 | TGTGCCTTCTCCGGGACAGGGGGCCCAGCTAACTATGGCTACACCTTC | CAFSGTGGPANYGYTF
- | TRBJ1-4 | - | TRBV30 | TGTGCCTGGAGTCTAACAGGATGGGGCGCAACTAATGAAAAACTGTTTTTT | CAWSLTGWGATNEKLFF
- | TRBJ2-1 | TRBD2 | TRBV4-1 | TGCGCCAGCAGCCAAGCCCGAAAGCGGGAGGGGGACAATGAGCAGTTCTTC | CASSQARKREGDNEQFF
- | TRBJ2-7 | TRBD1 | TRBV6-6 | TGTGCCAGCAGTTCTAGGGACAGTGGGGGAGAGCAGTACTTC | CASSSRDSGGEQYF
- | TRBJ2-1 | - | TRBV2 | TGTGCCAGCAGTGAACGTCCCCTCAGCTCCTACAATGAGCAGTTCTTC | CASSERPLSSYNEQFF
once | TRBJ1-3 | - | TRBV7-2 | TGTGCCAGCAGCTTCCGGGGGAGGGGCGCACCTGGAAACACCATATATTTT | CASSFRGRGAPGNTIYF
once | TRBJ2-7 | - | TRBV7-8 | TGTGCCAGCAGCAACTACGTGTCGACCAGCCGGGCCTACGAGCAGTACTTC | CASSNYVSTSRAYEQYF
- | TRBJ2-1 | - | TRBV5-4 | TGTGCCAGCAGCTCCCAGGGGACGGGGAATGAGCAGTTCTTC | CASSSQGTGNEQFF
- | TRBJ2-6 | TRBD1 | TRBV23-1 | TGCGCCAGCATAACAGGGGACTCTGGGGCCAACGTCCTGACTTTC | CASITGDSGANVLTF
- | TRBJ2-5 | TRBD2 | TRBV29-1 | TGCAGCGTTGCGTTGAGCGGGAGGGCCGAAGAGACCCAGTACTTC | CSVALSGRAEETQYF
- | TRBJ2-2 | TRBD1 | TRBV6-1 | TGTGCCAGCAGGGTCCCGGGACAGGGAAACGGGGAGCTGTTTTTT | CASRVPGQGNGELFF